A selection of T cell receptor beta chains follows, all from one sample in a study of CD8 T cells in ankylosing spondylitis. TCRdb used MiXCR to reprocess the 5' RACE reads, holding one entry per CDR3 protein. Counted here are roughly 150,000 distinct CDR3 sequences, 9.8% occurring once; the ten biggest clones make up approximately 15%. Sequencing was done on a sample of blood, either unsorted or a sorted T cell fraction (not recorded which). The receptors originated from a female donor with ankylosing spondylitis or in good health (not recorded which). CDR3s include the opening cysteine and the closing phenylalanine or tryptophan. A D gene is named only where the DNA matches it firmly. Clone sizes are given selectively: once, few, many, or a class where the clone is expanded.

J: TRBJ2-6; V: TRBV30; size: few; length: 16; D: .; CDR3: CAWSVGGSLGANVLTF; DNA: TGTGCCTGGAGTGTCGGGGGATCTTTGGGGGCCAACGTCCTGACTTTC
J: TRBJ1-1; V: TRBV7-6; size: few; length: 13; D: .; CDR3: CASSLTQEAEAFF; DNA: TGTGCCAGCAGCTTAACGCAGGAGGCTGAAGCTTTCTTT
J: TRBJ2-2; V: TRBV6-2/TRBV6-3; size: .; length: 13; D: .; CDR3: CASIHGFTGELFF; DNA: TGTGCCAGCATCCACGGGTTCACCGGGGAGCTGTTTTTT
J: TRBJ1-2; V: TRBV12-3/TRBV12-4; size: many; length: 13; D: .; CDR3: CASSPTGAGGYTF; DNA: TGTGCCAGCAGCCCAACGGGGGCTGGGGGCTACACCTTC
J: TRBJ2-1; V: TRBV20-1; size: .; length: 17; D: TRBD2; CDR3: CSARGGSGRVSYNEQFF; DNA: TGCAGTGCTAGAGGGGGTAGCGGGAGGGTTTCGTACAATGAGCAGTTCTTC
J: TRBJ1-5; V: TRBV28; size: few; length: 14; D: .; CDR3: CASSGPYSNQPQHF; DNA: TGTGCCAGCAGTGGGCCATATAGCAATCAGCCCCAGCATTTT
J: TRBJ2-5; V: TRBV7-9; size: few; length: 13; D: .; CDR3: CASSPRLQETQYF; DNA: TGTGCCAGCAGCCCGAGACTCCAAGAGACCCAGTACTTC
J: TRBJ1-1; V: TRBV12-3/TRBV12-4; size: many; length: 11; D: .; CDR3: CASGVGNEAFF; DNA: TGTGCCAGTGGAGTGGGGAATGAAGCTTTCTTT
J: TRBJ2-1; V: TRBV6-2/TRBV6-3; size: few; length: 16; D: TRBD2; CDR3: CASSLLAAPKGNEQFF; DNA: TGTGCCAGCAGCTTACTAGCGGCCCCGAAGGGCAATGAGCAGTTCTTC
J: TRBJ1-1; V: TRBV19; size: many; length: 12; D: .; CDR3: CASILGNTEAFF; DNA: TGTGCCAGTATTTTAGGAAACACTGAAGCTTTCTTT
J: TRBJ1-1; V: TRBV5-1; size: many; length: 17; D: .; CDR3: CASSLTGHYARNTEAFF; DNA: TGCGCCAGCAGCTTGACGGGACACTACGCAAGGAACACTGAAGCTTTCTTT
J: TRBJ2-1; V: TRBV29-1; size: many; length: 14; D: .; CDR3: CSVDLRGTGNEQFF; DNA: TGCAGCGTTGACCTTAGGGGTACAGGGAATGAGCAGTTCTTC
J: TRBJ2-2; V: TRBV12-3/TRBV12-4; size: .; length: 13; D: .; CDR3: CASSPLGGGELFF; DNA: TGTGCCAGCAGTCCCTTGGGGGGCGGGGAGCTGTTTTTT
J: TRBJ2-7; V: TRBV29-1; size: .; length: 14; D: TRBD2; CDR3: CSVEETSGPYEQYF; DNA: TGCAGCGTTGAAGAGACTAGCGGACCCTACGAGCAGTACTTC
J: TRBJ1-2; V: TRBV10-3; size: few; length: 13; D: .; CDR3: CAISEGGGDGYTF; DNA: TGTGCCATCAGTGAGGGGGGGGGCGATGGCTACACCTTC
J: TRBJ2-6; V: TRBV6-1; size: .; length: 16; D: .; CDR3: CASSEYRVSGANVLTF; DNA: TGTGCCAGCAGTGAATATAGGGTTTCTGGGGCCAACGTCCTGACTTTC
J: TRBJ2-1; V: TRBV28; size: few; length: 14; D: .; CDR3: CASMQGGTYNEQFF; DNA: TGTGCCAGCATGCAGGGGGGGACCTACAATGAGCAGTTCTTC
J: TRBJ2-2; V: TRBV30; size: few; length: 15; D: TRBD1; CDR3: CASQGQGVSTGELFF; DNA: TGTGCCTCACAGGGACAGGGGGTGTCCACCGGGGAGCTGTTTTTT
J: TRBJ2-1; V: TRBV5-6; size: few; length: 14; D: TRBD1; CDR3: CASSYGTAAHEQFF; DNA: TGTGCCAGCAGCTACGGGACAGCGGCCCATGAGCAGTTCTTC
J: TRBJ2-7; V: TRBV27; size: .; length: 14; D: TRBD1; CDR3: CASTLYPGGDEQYF; DNA: TGTGCCAGCACCCTCTATCCAGGGGGAGACGAGCAGTACTTC
J: TRBJ2-7; V: TRBV2; size: few; length: 15; D: .; CDR3: CASSEARRGGYEQYF; DNA: TGTGCCAGCAGTGAAGCGCGGCGAGGCGGCTACGAGCAGTACTTC
J: TRBJ2-1; V: TRBV4-3; size: many; length: 16; D: TRBD2; CDR3: CASSQEASGSVDEQFF; DNA: TGCGCCAGCAGCCAAGAAGCCAGCGGGAGTGTAGATGAGCAGTTCTTC
J: TRBJ2-5; V: TRBV5-1; size: .; length: 15; D: TRBD2; CDR3: CASSGGEGPQETQYF; DNA: TGCGCCAGCAGTGGCGGGGAGGGCCCCCAAGAGACCCAGTACTTC
J: TRBJ2-7; V: TRBV6-2/TRBV6-3; size: .; length: 16; D: TRBD2; CDR3: CASRRLAGAATYEQYF; DNA: TGTGCCAGCAGACGACTAGCGGGAGCAGCGACCTACGAGCAGTACTTC
J: TRBJ2-3; V: TRBV29-1; size: few; length: 16; D: TRBD2; CDR3: CSGAGGRDLVTDTQYF; DNA: TGCAGCGGCGCGGGAGGGCGTGACTTAGTCACAGATACGCAGTATTTT
J: TRBJ2-1; V: TRBV7-9; size: .; length: 12; D: TRBD2; CDR3: CASSFREGEQFF; DNA: TGTGCCAGCAGCTTCCGGGAGGGTGAGCAGTTCTTC